This TCR beta chain was sequenced during a study of cytomegalovirus exposure and HLA in healthy donors listed by TCRdb under 2017. Some background on the complete study: An earlier analysis of around 600 of the donors reported 250 to 350 Gb of sequence data and some 120 million unique TCR beta sequences from 150 million to 200 million T cells. Across 300 to 500 genotyped donors of the cohort, an average of about 240,000 unique TCR beta nucleotide sequences per donor were sequenced, and roughly 17% of those sequences were non-productive. High-throughput TCR immunosequencing, statistical association of individual TCRs with disease status, and machine learning were combined to predict cytomegalovirus infection status. Class I and class II HLA loci were covered by the typing at four-digit resolution. An earlier analysis of several hundred of the donors applied high-throughput TCR beta sequencing to assess whether each TCR beta V gene segment acted as functional or pseudogenic. The T cell repertoires of 550 to 850 subjects were profiled by immunosequencing and related to cytomegalovirus serostatus. All discovery cohort repertoires had been generated using a single sequencing platform. A later genetic analysis took genome-wide SNP genotypes for 398 of the 666 donors and used that subset as a discovery cohort. The genetic ancestry cluster associated with self-reported Caucasian donors included approximately 85% of the roughly 400 genotyped donors. In a later analysis, previously published TCR beta repertoires from roughly 710 donors were re-analyzed and high-resolution HLA genotyping was added so that TCR occurrence patterns could be studied. The study was designed to test whether signatures of past pathogen exposure could be identified by cataloging public T cell receptors. In addition to the first cohort of 666 subjects, a separate validation cohort of 120 different subjects was used. The number of typed donors differed by locus: about 620-640 for A, B, C, DRB1 and DQB1; 522 for DQA1; 600 to 610 for DPA1; and some 450 for DPB1. An early release covering roughly 580 HLA-typed donors comprised around 300 gigabases of sequencing data and around 80 million unique TCR sequences. Roughly five DR-DQ haplotypes were treated as single units for association and clustering because of strong linkage in the cohort. In the later analysis, no new phenotypic data were used to find candidate immune exposures; instead, reliance was placed on TCR beta sequences and their occurrence across donors. Donor age, sex, ethnicity and CMV serostatus were compiled together with the repertoire data.

The cohort was made up of 500 to 800 healthy bone marrow donors. At the time of sampling, all cohort members were nominally healthy, though unrecorded immune exposures were likely present. The donor tested CMV seronegative, placing the donor among the roughly 350 seronegative members of the cohort. Every donor gave a peripheral blood sample, and the peripheral blood mononuclear cells from that sample were used for TCR beta sequencing. Genomic DNA was extracted from the blood cell samples with the Qiagen DNeasy Blood Extraction Kit. The method behind the library was the immunoSEQ multiplex PCR assay. For the multiplex PCR, a mixture combining 60 forward primers for TCR Vbeta segments and 13 reverse primers for TCR Jbeta segments was used. The CDR3 region of rearranged TCR beta genes was amplified from genomic DNA by a multiplex PCR assay. The Illumina HiSeq System was used to sequence the amplified TCR beta libraries as 87-base-pair reads. As for the authors' bioinformatics: In a later analysis, tens of millions of unique TCR beta chains were counted across the roughly 610 repertoires, and about 10 million of these chains were shared by at least two donors. Raw reads were error-corrected and collapsed into unique sequences by a nearest-neighbor algorithm in which closely related sequences were merged to remove PCR and sequencing errors. CDR3 sequences were aligned to IMGT reference sequences to assign V, D and J gene segments. For a sequence to be retained, at least a six-nucleotide match to both a V gene segment and a J gene segment was required. A rearrangement counted as productive if the CDR3 had no stop codons and remained in frame with V and J, and every other rearrangement counted as non-productive. Following IMGT convention, CDR3 was defined as the stretch from the second conserved V-encoded cysteine up to the conserved J-encoded phenylalanine. The earlier analysis of 587 of the donors excluded sequences that lacked an unambiguous match to a single V gene segment. In an earlier analysis of several hundred of the donors, a V segment was called functional when productive rearrangements were above 56.7%, and segregating when the standard deviation between donors exceeded 5%. A statistical classification framework was built to diagnose cytomegalovirus status from the catalog of TCR beta chain sequences. In a later analysis, V and J genes were assigned by comparing TCR nucleotide sequences against IMGT/GENE-DB human TR gene sequences. Using the TCRdist pipeline, a later analysis assigned CDR3 sequences along with most-parsimonious VDJ recombination scenarios. In a later analysis, each TCR beta chain was defined by its CDR3 amino acid sequence together with its V-gene family, and reads lacking a unique V-gene family were excluded. To address suspected cross-contamination and a sequencing artifact, a later analysis removed under 600 highly shared, low-generation-probability nucleotide sequences. In a later analysis, a clonal expansion index for each public chain was calculated from normalized within-repertoire ranks of inferred template counts. In a later analysis, generation probabilities were computed with a VDJ recombination model fitted to out-of-frame rearrangements, and the resulting probabilities were checked against IGoR. In a later analysis, hypergeometric tests were used to score TCR-TCR, TCR-HLA and TCR-CMV co-occurrence, with a repertoire-size bias correction applied to TCR pairs. To estimate false discovery rates, a later analysis permuted the HLA or CMV assignments 20 times. A later analysis grouped co-occurring TCRs with DBSCAN, adding TCRdist sequence similarity when clustering within HLA-allele-positive subsets. For co-occurrence clustering, repertoires with fewer than 30,000 or more than 120,000 public chains were excluded, along with roughly five repertoires with anomalous nucleotide sharing. TCRdb carries this immuneACCESS record with in-frame sequences only. Its versions omit some clonotypes, under half of them owing to an unresolved V gene in the studies checked, with the rest unexplained. The V and J calls and the clone size are those of that table, but D and trimming were determined from the DNA. The sample table includes approximately 110,000 clones. The ten biggest clones cover about 0.58% of the sample.

The full study reports these points: A later analysis associated approximately 17,000 TCR beta sequences with specific HLA alleles at a false discovery rate of 0.05. This cohort had only TCR beta chains sequenced, and the lack of alpha or paired-chain data limited which features could be detected. Most TCR sequences were seen in very few donors, while some public TCRs were found in many individuals. In a later analysis, several top co-occurrence clusters were reported to appear linked to parvovirus B19, influenza, CMV and Epstein-Barr virus. In a later analysis, HLA-associated TCR beta chains were found to be more clonally expanded and to have lower generation probabilities than equally common non-associated chains. In a later analysis, TCR association rates were found to vary across HLA loci, with the most associated TCRs seen for DRB1 alleles and the fewest for HLA-C alleles. A total of fewer than 200 TCR beta chains were listed by the study as associated with cytomegalovirus. Most CMV-associated TCR beta chains appeared to be HLA-restricted in a later analysis, and the HLA associations seemed to be driven largely by CMV exposure. Because some donors lacked HLA typing at each locus, the association tests relied only on the typed subset. Linkage disequilibrium might explain the correlated functional status among segregating V segments, but an unknown experimental factor could not be ruled out. A later genetic analysis reported fewer N-insertions in productive TCRs among donors in an Asian-associated ancestry cluster than the approximately 670-donor mean. Some IMGT-functional V segments, including TRBV6-2 and TRBV6-3, could not be distinguished by the 87-base-pair reads and were therefore excluded. It was suggested by the authors that the approach could potentially be generalized to other disease states and immunological phenotypes. Cytomegalovirus status was reported to be diagnosed by the classifier with high specificity and sensitivity in both the original and validation cohorts. A few of the identified cytomegalovirus-associated TCR beta chains were confirmed in vitro to be specific for cytomegalovirus antigens. Broadly in line with IMGT annotations, most TCR beta V segments showed up in productive rearrangements about 87% or about 30% of the time in an earlier analysis of 450 to 750 of the donors. For the cohort, immune exposure information was limited to CMV serostatus. V-gene and J-gene trimming of TCR beta chains was associated with a missense DCLRE1C variant in a later genetic analysis, and the association was replicated in an independent cohort. Because counts were too low, seventeen rarely observed V segments, including chromosome 9 orphons, were excluded from the earlier analysis of several hundred of the donors. The sequencing pipeline was judged likely to have produced a cluster of highly shared sequence variants as a technical artifact. Roughly uniform sequencing depth across donors was assumed in presence/absence analyses, although this assumption may not hold. A further reported finding was that TCR beta sequences accurately predicted the HLA-A and HLA-B alleles for most subjects in the first cohort. When HLA alleles, especially DR and DQ, strongly co-occurred, attributing TCR associations to individual alleles was difficult.

In the germline V gene, CDR1 corresponds to MNHEY and CDR2 to SVGAGI. The CDR3 has 13 amino acids, counting the end cysteine and phenylalanine. CDR3 DNA only is kept here, 39 bases in frame from base 1. The V end loses 5 bases and the J end loses 4 bases, and a stretch of 11 bases separates them. As concerns this clone: Its antigen is not yet known.

This receptor was identified in a man aged 45-65 years in good health and CMV-seronegative. The source material was PBMCs. The chain is encoded by TRBV6-5 joined to TRBJ1-2, with TRBD1 perhaps the D gene, on 6 matching bases. The nucleotide sequence is TGTGCCAGCAGTGAACAGGGCCGCTATGGCTACACCTTC. The resulting protein is CASSEQGRYGYTF.